A selection of T cell receptor beta chains follows, all from one sample in a study of cytomegalovirus exposure and HLA in healthy donors. Clones were read by immunoSEQ multiplex PCR, and TCRdb kept only the in-frame ones, dropping some. The table records some 190,000 clones, about 81% of them present only once. The sequenced sample consisted of PBMCs. The source is a man between 40 and 49 years old in good health and CMV-seronegative. The CDR3 runs from the conserved cysteine through the conserved F or W. The D gene is left open where the match is weak. The size field is filled for only some rows; it gives once, few, many or a size class.

once | NA | TRBJ2-1 | TRBV4-3 | CASSQDLARLSYNEQFF | TGCGCCAGCAGCCAAGATCTAGCCCGCCTATCCTACAATGAGCAGTTCTTC
NA | NA | TRBJ1-1 | TRBV7-2 | CASSSSVTFAAFF | TGTGCCAGCAGCTCCTCTGTTACTTTTGCAGCTTTCTTT
NA | NA | TRBJ2-3 | TRBV6-5 | CASSYDSSTDTQYF | TGTGCCAGCAGTTACGACAGCAGCACAGATACGCAGTATTTT
NA | NA | TRBJ2-3 | TRBV9 | CASSPSITDTQYF | TGTGCCAGCAGCCCCAGTATCACAGATACGCAGTATTTT
few | NA | TRBJ1-1 | TRBV13 | CASSFTGSQAFF | TGTGCCAGCAGCTTTACAGGGAGTCAAGCTTTCTTT
NA | TRBD2 | TRBJ2-2 | TRBV11-2 | CATKRGEGTGELFF | TGTGCCACAAAACGAGGGGAGGGCACCGGGGAGCTGTTTTTT
NA | TRBD2 | TRBJ2-5 | TRBV28 | CASHGGGEETQYF | TGTGCCAGCCATGGCGGGGGGGAAGAGACCCAGTACTTC
NA | NA | TRBJ1-4 | TRBV7-8 | CASSLPGANNEKLFF | TGTGCCAGCAGCTTACCAGGGGCCAACAATGAAAAACTGTTTTTT
NA | TRBD2 | TRBJ2-3 | TRBV7-2 | CASSLGSSGSGADTQYF | TGTGCCAGCAGCTTAGGATCTAGCGGGAGTGGGGCAGATACGCAGTATTTT
NA | TRBD2 | TRBJ2-3 | TRBV9 | CASSGTSGGAGSTDTQYF | TGTGCCAGCAGCGGGACTAGCGGGGGGGCGGGTAGCACAGATACGCAGTATTTT
few | TRBD2 | TRBJ2-1 | TRBV27 | CASGLGSYNEQFF | TGTGCCAGCGGACTAGGGTCCTACAATGAGCAGTTCTTC
NA | TRBD2 | TRBJ2-1 | TRBV7-9 | CASKRGSYNEQFF | TGTGCCAGCAAGCGGGGCTCCTACAATGAGCAGTTCTTC
NA | TRBD1 | TRBJ2-1 | TRBV19 | CASSIPRTGSSYNEQFF | TGTGCCAGTAGTATCCCCCGGACAGGGAGCTCCTACAATGAGCAGTTCTTC
NA | TRBD2 | TRBJ2-3 | TRBV18 | CASSPRTLSGNPTDTQYF | TGTGCCAGCTCACCGCGTACGTTGAGCGGGAACCCCACAGATACGCAGTATTTT
NA | TRBD1 | TRBJ2-5 | TRBV5-1 | CASSPQGAKETQYF | TGCGCCAGCAGCCCCCAGGGGGCGAAGGAGACCCAGTACTTC
NA | TRBD2 | TRBJ2-7 | TRBV27 | CASSPTSGRRDEQYF | TGTGCCAGCAGTCCGACTAGCGGGAGGAGGGACGAGCAGTACTTC
NA | NA | TRBJ2-7 | TRBV6-5 | CASRLQASSYEQYF | TGTGCCAGCAGGCTGCAGGCCTCCTCCTACGAGCAGTACTTC
NA | NA | TRBJ1-1 | TRBV4-3 | CASSQSSVGTEAFF | TGCGCCAGCAGCCAATCATCGGTTGGTACTGAAGCTTTCTTT
NA | TRBD1 | TRBJ2-3 | TRBV4-1 | CASSQDRTGTDTQYF | TGCGCCAGCAGCCAAGATAGGACAGGGACAGATACGCAGTATTTT
NA | TRBD1 | TRBJ1-2 | TRBV28 | CASRYPGGLGGYTF | TGTGCCAGCAGATACCCAGGGGGGCTCGGGGGCTACACCTTC
few | TRBD1 | TRBJ1-2 | TRBV11-1 | CASSSMTGNYGYTF | TGTGCCAGCAGCTCCATGACAGGGAACTATGGCTACACCTTC
once | TRBD2 | TRBJ2-5 | TRBV4-2 | CASSRSGRAGETQYF | TGTGCCAGCAGCCGCAGCGGGAGGGCCGGTGAGACCCAGTACTTC
NA | NA | TRBJ2-2 | TRBV2 | CASTADITGELFF | TGTGCCAGTACCGCGGACATCACCGGGGAGCTGTTTTTT
NA | NA | TRBJ1-4 | TRBV6-6 | CASKDTYEKLFF | TGTGCCAGCAAAGACACCTACGAAAAACTGTTTTTT
NA | TRBD2 | TRBJ2-2 | TRBV5-4 | CASSPRSSGSVSGELFF | TGTGCCAGCAGCCCGAGGTCTAGCGGGAGTGTCTCCGGGGAGCTGTTTTTT
once | NA | TRBJ1-4 | TRBV6-6 | CASSGRGMYEKLFF | TGTGCCAGCAGTGGTAGGGGGATGTATGAAAAACTGTTTTTT
few | NA | TRBJ2-7 | TRBV7-2 | CASSLANYEQYF | TGTGCCAGCAGCTTGGCCAACTACGAGCAGTACTTC
NA | NA | TRBJ1-2 | TRBV28 | CASSLGRYGYTF | TGTGCCAGCAGCCTGGGGAGATATGGCTACACCTTC
few | TRBD1 | TRBJ1-5 | TRBV7-2 | CASSLGGGAMASNQPQHF | TGTGCCAGCAGCTTAGGAGGGGGCGCAATGGCTAGTAATCAGCCCCAGCATTTT
once | TRBD2 | TRBJ2-1 | TRBV5-1 | CASSLVPKAGGRINEQFF | TGCGCCAGCAGCTTGGTCCCCAAAGCGGGGGGCCGAATCAATGAGCAGTTCTTC
NA | TRBD1 | TRBJ2-1 | TRBV19 | CASTSQGAGSGEQFF | TGTGCCAGTACATCACAGGGGGCGGGTTCGGGTGAGCAGTTCTTC
NA | NA | TRBJ1-1 | TRBV28 | CASSPGNTEAFF | TGTGCCAGCAGCCCGGGTAACACTGAAGCTTTCTTT
once | NA | TRBJ2-4 | TRBV10-3 | CAISDEVGGKYF | TGTGCCATCAGTGATGAGGTCGGAGGGAAGTACTTC
NA | TRBD1 | TRBJ2-5 | TRBV18 | CASSPATGKETQYF | TGTGCCAGCTCACCAGCGACAGGGAAAGAGACCCAGTACTTC
once | NA | TRBJ1-5 | TRBV30 | CACSPGMNQPQHF | TGTGCCTGCTCGCCCGGGATGAATCAGCCCCAGCATTTT
NA | NA | TRBJ2-7 | TRBV7-2 | CASSSYGSFYEQYF | TGTGCCAGCAGCTCGTACGGGAGTTTCTACGAGCAGTACTTC
NA | NA | TRBJ1-2 | TRBV19 | CASSKTAIYYTF | TGTGCCAGTAGTAAGACTGCGATTTATTACACCTTC
NA | NA | TRBJ1-1 | TRBV5-6 | CASVRGRNTEAFF | TGTGCCAGCGTACGGGGTCGAAACACTGAAGCTTTCTTT
NA | NA | TRBJ2-7 | TRBV5-1 | CASSLWGPTNDNEQYF | TGCGCCAGCAGCTTGTGGGGGCCTACCAATGACAACGAGCAGTACTTC
once | NA | TRBJ1-6 | TRBV28 | CASSTWGSSYNSPLHF | TGTGCCAGCAGTACATGGGGCAGCTCCTATAATTCACCCCTCCACTTT
NA | NA | TRBJ1-4 | TRBV19 | CASSTGQSNEKLFF | TGTGCCAGTAGTACAGGACAGTCGAATGAAAAACTGTTTTTT
NA | NA | TRBJ2-4 | TRBV5-6 | CASSFRGGRDIQYF | TGTGCCAGCAGCTTTAGAGGGGGAAGGGACATTCAGTACTTC